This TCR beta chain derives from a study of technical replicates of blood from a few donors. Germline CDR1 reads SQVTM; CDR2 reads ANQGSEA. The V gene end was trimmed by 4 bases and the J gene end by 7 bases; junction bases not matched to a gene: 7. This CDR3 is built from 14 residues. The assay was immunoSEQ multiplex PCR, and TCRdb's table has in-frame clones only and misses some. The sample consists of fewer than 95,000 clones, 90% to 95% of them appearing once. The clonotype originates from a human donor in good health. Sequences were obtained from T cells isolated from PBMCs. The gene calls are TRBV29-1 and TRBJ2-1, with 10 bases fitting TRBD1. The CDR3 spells CSVVRQGAGNEQFF. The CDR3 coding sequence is TGCAGCGTTGTGAGACAGGGGGCAGGTAATGAGCAGTTCTTC.